The 22 T cell receptor beta chains presented below share a single source sample, sequenced in a study of blood T cell repertoires in COVID-19. Sequencing used immunoSEQ multiplex PCR; TCRdb keeps in-frame clones, though not all of them. The profile shows 200,000 to 250,000 clones, about nine tenths of them singletons. Sequencing input: PBMCs or T cells enriched from blood (not recorded which). The receptors derive from a man younger than 35 with acute COVID-19.

The rearrangement links TRBV14 to TRBJ1-6, with a possible D match to TRBD1 (5 bases). The CDR3 has 12 amino acids. Trimming removed 4 bases from V and 13 bases from J, with 11 bases in between. CDR1 and CDR2 from the germline V gene are SGHDN and FVKESK. The CDR3 DNA sequence: TGTGCCAGCAGCCGACTCCAGGGTCCCCTCCACTTT. Residues: CASSRLQGPLHF.

On this clone: A read error may account for a junction end that differs from germline. The chain couples TRBV2 to TRBJ1-6; D might be TRBD1 (5 bases). The CDR3 sequence is 11 residues long. Germline CDR1 is SNHLY and CDR2 is FYNNEI. For the CDR3, the DNA is TGTGCCAGCAGTGAGGGGTCAGCGGGGGACTTT. Encoded protein: CASSEGSAGDF.

This chain joins TRBV27 and TRBJ1-2, with a possible D match to TRBD1 (6 bases). The CDR3 covers 14 residues. Germline V gene data show CDR1 as MNHEY and CDR2 as SMNVEV (reference sequence). V was shortened by 2 bases and J by 3 bases, with 10 bases between the two germline ends. CDR3 nucleotide sequence: TGTGCCAGCAGTTTAGACAGGATGGACTATGGCTACACCTTC. Translation gives CASSLDRMDYGYTF.

V gene TRBV7-2 combines with J gene TRBJ1-6; D not resolved. This CDR3 has 14 residues. V gave up 5 bases and J gave up 5 bases, with 10 bases separating them. Germline V gene sequence: CDR1 SGHTA, CDR2 FQGNSA. The CDR3 loop is CASSGTGNNSPLHF. The CDR3 nucleotides read TGTGCCAGCAGCGGAACGGGGAATAATTCACCCCTCCACTTT.

The chain is built from TRBV5-1 and TRBJ2-7, with 8 bases fitting TRBD2. The CDR3 has 17 amino acids. Looked up from germline, CDR1 is SGHRS and CDR2 is YFSETQ. J gave up 1 base and V 0 bases, and 9 bases lay outside the gene matches. CDR3 residues: CASSLALAGGRSYEQYF. CDR3 bases: TGCGCCAGCAGCTTGGCTCTGGCGGGAGGCAGATCCTACGAGCAGTACTTC.

The rearrangement joins TRBV4-1 to TRBJ1-4; a possible D gene is TRBD1 (6 bases). The V gene's germline CDR1 is MGHRA and CDR2 YSYEKL. CDR3 length equals 14 residues. Trimming removed 5 bases from V and 0 bases from J, with 7 bases in between. In DNA form, the CDR3 reads TGCGCCAGCAGCACAGGGTCAACTAATGAAAAACTGTTTTTT. It encodes CASSTGSTNEKLFF.

The chain couples TRBV4-3 to TRBJ2-3; 7 nucleotides agree with TRBD2. The CDR3 spans 16 residues. The J segment lost 3 bases and the V segment lost 4 bases, leaving 10 bases of the junction unmatched. The V gene's germline CDR1 is LGHNA and CDR2 YSLEER. The CDR3 DNA sequence: TGCGCCAGCAGCCCCCTAGAGGCGGGAGATACAGATACGCAGTATTTT. This encodes CASSPLEAGDTDTQYF.

The genes are TRBV4-1 and TRBJ2-1; the match to TRBD2 covers 7 bases. Per the germline V gene, CDR1 is MGHRA and CDR2 is YSYEKL. Trimming cost V 4 bases and J 2 bases; bases outside gene matches: 5. The CDR3 extends over 15 amino acids. The chain's CDR3 is CASSRLADPYNEQFF. The CDR3 DNA is TGCGCCAGCAGCCGTCTAGCGGACCCCTACAATGAGCAGTTCTTC.

The chain combines TRBV5-8 with TRBJ2-1; the match to TRBD2 covers 12 bases. V shed 1 base, J shed 4 bases, and the junction held 6 bases outside the gene matches. Germline V gene data show CDR1 as SGHTS and CDR2 as YDEGEE. CDR3 size: 17 residues. CDR3 protein: CASSLTVLAGGYNEQFF. CDR3 DNA: TGTGCCAGCAGCTTGACTGTGCTAGCGGGGGGGTACAATGAGCAGTTCTTC.

The chain carries TRBV4-1 and TRBJ1-1; maybe TRBD1 (6 bases). The germline CDR1 and CDR2 sequences are MGHRA and YSYEKL. The CDR3 is 19 amino acids. Trimming cost V 1 base and J 1 base, with 22 bases left between them. CDR3 DNA: TGCGCCAGCAGCCAAGTGATGTCCGGGGGGCAGTATGGGAACACTGAAGCTTTCTTT. Translated, it gives CASSQVMSGGQYGNTEAFF.

The chain is built from TRBV10-1 and TRBJ2-3; TRBD1 aligns across 8 bases. The CDR3 is 16 amino acids. The germline CDR1 and CDR2 sequences are WNHNN and SYGVQD (reference sequence). V shed 9 bases and J 2 bases; nucleotides not matched to a gene: 13. CDR3 nucleotides: TGCGCCAGAATTAAATCGACAGGGGAGATCACAGATACGCAGTATTTT. This sequence encodes CARIKSTGEITDTQYF.

This sequence joins TRBV6-5 and TRBJ2-7; 9 bases line up with TRBD1. Looked up from germline, CDR1 is MNHEY and CDR2 is SVGAGI. The V segment lost 6 bases and the J segment 2 bases; nucleotides outside the gene matches: 8. CDR3 length: 15 residues. The CDR3 DNA sequence: TGTGCCAGCAGCCCCGGGACAGGGAAAGCCTACGAGCAGTACTTC. Its translation is CASSPGTGKAYEQYF.

The chain uses TRBV6-2 or TRBV6-3 and TRBJ2-7; no definite D call. Trimming shortened V by 6 bases and J by 0 bases, and 6 bases separated the two germline ends. The CDR3 extends over 12 amino acids. Germline CDR1 and CDR2: MNHEY and SVGEGT. CDR3 protein: CASSQYSYEQYF. The CDR3 nucleotides are TGTGCCAGCAGCCAATACTCCTACGAGCAGTACTTC.

V usage is TRBV5-1 and J usage is TRBJ2-5; D gene unclear. Trimming removed 0 bases from V and 5 bases from J, with 11 bases in between. Germline V gives CDR1 SGHRS, CDR2 YFSETQ. CDR3 length: 14 residues. CDR3 in amino acids: CASSLEWQSETQYF. The CDR3 coding sequence is TGCGCCAGCAGCTTGGAGTGGCAGTCTGAGACCCAGTACTTC. The variable domain in full, completed from reference TRBV5-1 and TRBJ2-5, reads KAGVTQTPRYLIKTRGQQVTLSCSPISGHRSVSWYQQTPGQGLQFLFEYFSETQRNKGNFPGRFSGRQFSNSRSEMNVSTLELGDSALYLCASSLEWQSETQYFGPGTRLLVL.

This clone was observed a single time. The chain couples TRBV9 to TRBJ1-2, with D maybe TRBD1 (6 bases). From germline, CDR1 is SGDLS and CDR2 YYNGEE. The CDR3 length is 14 residues. V gave up 5 bases and J gave up 4 bases, with 15 bases separating them. CDR3 amino acids: CASRESGVPYGYTF. The CDR3 DNA follows: TGTGCCAGCAGGGAGTCAGGGGTCCCCTATGGCTACACCTTC. The whole variable domain, remainder taken from reference TRBV9 and TRBJ1-2, is DSGVTQTPKHLITATGQRVTLRCSPRSGDLSVYWYQQSLDQGLQFLIQYYNGEERAKGNILERFSAQQFPDLHSELNLSSLELGDSALYFCASRESGVPYGYTFGSGTRLTVV.

This sequence joins TRBV3-1 (or the pseudogene TRBV3-2) and TRBJ2-1; 11 nucleotides align to TRBD2. Germline V gene sequence: CDR1 LGHDT, CDR2 YNNKEL (reference sequence). The J segment lost 6 bases and the V segment lost 4 bases, leaving 8 bases of the junction unmatched. The CDR3 covers 16 residues. The CDR3 reads CASSPPASGRFNEQFF. Here the CDR3 DNA reads TGTGCCAGCAGCCCACCGGCTAGCGGGAGGTTCAATGAGCAGTTCTTC.

This sequence joins TRBV28 and TRBJ2-7; TRBD1 matches at 12 bases. Germline trimming cut 4 bases from V and 12 bases from J; bases unmatched to any gene: 4. This CDR3 region has 12 residues. Germline V gene sequence: CDR1 MDHEN, CDR2 SYDVKM. This chain's CDR3 is CASSYPGQGAYF. The CDR3 bases are TGTGCCAGCAGTTATCCGGGACAGGGGGCGTACTTC.

V usage is TRBV7-2 and J usage is TRBJ2-7; tentatively, D is TRBD1 (6 bases). Germline CDR1 SGHTA, CDR2 FQGNSA. V was shortened by 3 bases and J by 5 bases, with 20 bases between the two germline ends. This CDR3 spans 16 amino acids. This CDR3 reads CASSFLQTGRRDEQYF. CDR3 sequence (DNA): TGTGCCAGCAGCTTTCTACAGACAGGACGACGGGACGAGCAGTACTTC.

V and J are TRBV6-5 and TRBJ1-2, with D unresolved. Germline V gene sequence: CDR1 MNHEY, CDR2 SVGAGI. Trimming took 7 bases from V and 7 from J, leaving 19 bases between them. The CDR3 totals 14 residues. In nucleotides, the CDR3 is TGTGCCAGCACCCCCTCAAATGGGAGGGCTGGCTACACCTTC. Its protein is CASTPSNGRAGYTF.

This clone was seen a few times. This rearrangement joins TRBV7-9 to TRBJ1-5; a possible D gene is TRBD1 (5 bases). Germline V gene data show CDR1 as SEHNR and CDR2 as FQNEAQ (reference sequence). This CDR3 contains 13 residues. V was shortened by 5 bases and J by 5 bases, with 10 bases between the two germline ends. The CDR3 bases are TGTGCCAGCAGCAAAACGGGGGATCAGCCCCAGCATTTT. It translates to CASSKTGDQPQHF.

A note on this clone: Other DNA sequences within the sample encode an identical CDR3. The chain has TRBV14 and TRBJ2-1; 11 bases align to TRBD2. CDR1 and CDR2 (germline): SGHDN, FVKESK. The CDR3 contains 16 residues. V lost 1 base, J lost 7 bases, and 6 bases stayed unmatched. As DNA, the CDR3 is TGTGCCAGCAGCCAAGTCGGGACTAGCGGTTATAATGAGCAGTTCTTC. Translated, it gives CASSQVGTSGYNEQFF.

This rearrangement joins TRBV28 to TRBJ1-5; 7 bases line up with TRBD1. V lost 4 bases and J lost 4; bases outside the gene matches: 7. The CDR3 covers 15 residues. The germline V gene has CDR1 MDHEN and CDR2 SYDVKM. The CDR3 reads CASSSPTGRNQPQHF. DNA of the CDR3: TGTGCCAGCAGTTCCCCGACAGGGAGGAATCAGCCCCAGCATTTT. Looking up the rest from reference TRBV28 and TRBJ1-5 gives the full variable domain: DVKVTQSSRYLVKRTGEKVFLECVQDMDHENMFWYRQDPGLGLRLIYFSYDVKMKEKGDIPEGYSVSREKKERFSLILESASTNQTSMYLCASSSPTGRNQPQHFGDGTRLSIL.